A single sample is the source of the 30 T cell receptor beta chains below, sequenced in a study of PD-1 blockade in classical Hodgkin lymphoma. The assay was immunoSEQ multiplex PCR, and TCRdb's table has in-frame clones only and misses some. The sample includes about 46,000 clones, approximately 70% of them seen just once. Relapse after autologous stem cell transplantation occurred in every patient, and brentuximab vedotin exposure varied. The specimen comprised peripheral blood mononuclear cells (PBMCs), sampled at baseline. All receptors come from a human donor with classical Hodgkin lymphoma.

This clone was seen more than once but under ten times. The chain's CDR3 is CASLHYMGGMETEAFF. The DNA for the CDR3 is TGTGCCAGCCTCCATTACATGGGGGGGATGGAAACTGAAGCTTTCTTT. The chain joins TRBV27 to TRBJ1-1; a weak D match, TRBD1 (5 bases). The germline V and J ends were trimmed by 8 bases and 5 bases, with 24 bases remaining between them. The CDR3 has 16 residues. Germline V gene sequence: CDR1 MNHEY, CDR2 SMNVEV (reference sequence).

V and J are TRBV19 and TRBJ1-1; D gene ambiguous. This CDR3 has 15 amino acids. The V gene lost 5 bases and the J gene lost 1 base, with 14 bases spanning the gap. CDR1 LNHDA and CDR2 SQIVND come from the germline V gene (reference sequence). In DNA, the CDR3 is TGTGCCAGTAGTCGAGGGTCTCTGGGGAACACTGAAGCTTTCTTT. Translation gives CASSRGSLGNTEAFF.

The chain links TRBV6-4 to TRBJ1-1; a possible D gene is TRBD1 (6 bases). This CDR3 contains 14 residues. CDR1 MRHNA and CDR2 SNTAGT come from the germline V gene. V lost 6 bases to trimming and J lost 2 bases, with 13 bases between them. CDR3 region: CASRPDSYNTEAFF. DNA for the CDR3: TGTGCCAGCAGACCGGACAGTTATAACACTGAAGCTTTCTTT.

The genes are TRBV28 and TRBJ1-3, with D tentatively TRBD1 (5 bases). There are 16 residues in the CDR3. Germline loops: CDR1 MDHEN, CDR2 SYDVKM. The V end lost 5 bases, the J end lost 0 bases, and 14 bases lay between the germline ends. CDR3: CASSGAFFLSGNTIYF. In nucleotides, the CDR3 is TGTGCCAGCAGTGGGGCCTTTTTTCTCTCTGGAAACACCATATATTTT.

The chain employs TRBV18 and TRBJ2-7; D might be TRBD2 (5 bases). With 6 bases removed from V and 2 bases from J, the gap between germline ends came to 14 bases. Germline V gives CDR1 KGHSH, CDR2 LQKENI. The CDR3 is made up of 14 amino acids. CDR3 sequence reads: CASSQTTGAYEQYF. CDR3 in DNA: TGTGCCAGCTCTCAAACCACCGGGGCCTACGAGCAGTACTTC.

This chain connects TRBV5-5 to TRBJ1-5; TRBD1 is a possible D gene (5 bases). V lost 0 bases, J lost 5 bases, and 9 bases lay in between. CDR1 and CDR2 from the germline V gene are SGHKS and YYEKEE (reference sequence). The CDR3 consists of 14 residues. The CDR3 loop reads CASSLDRLDQPQHF. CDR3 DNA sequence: TGTGCCAGCAGCTTGGACAGGCTAGATCAGCCCCAGCATTTT.

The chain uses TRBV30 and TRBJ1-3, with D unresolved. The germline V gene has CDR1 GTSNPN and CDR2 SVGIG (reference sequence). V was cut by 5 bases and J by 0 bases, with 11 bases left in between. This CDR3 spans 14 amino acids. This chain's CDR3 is CAWHSDPSGNTIYF. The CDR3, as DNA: TGTGCCTGGCATTCGGACCCCTCTGGAAACACCATATATTTT.

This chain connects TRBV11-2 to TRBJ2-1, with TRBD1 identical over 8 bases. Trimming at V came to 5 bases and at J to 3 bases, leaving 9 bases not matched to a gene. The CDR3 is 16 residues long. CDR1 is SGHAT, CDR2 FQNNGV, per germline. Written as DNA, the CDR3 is TGTGCCAGCAGCCCCTTAAGGGGGACAGGCTACAATGAGCAGTTCTTC. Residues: CASSPLRGTGYNEQFF. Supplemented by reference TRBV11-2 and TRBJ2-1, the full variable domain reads EAGVAQSPRYKIIEKRQSVAFWCNPISGHATLYWYQQILGQGPKLLIQFQNNGVVDDSQLPKDRFSAERLKGVDSTLKIQPAKLEDSAVYLCASSPLRGTGYNEQFFGPGTRLTVL.

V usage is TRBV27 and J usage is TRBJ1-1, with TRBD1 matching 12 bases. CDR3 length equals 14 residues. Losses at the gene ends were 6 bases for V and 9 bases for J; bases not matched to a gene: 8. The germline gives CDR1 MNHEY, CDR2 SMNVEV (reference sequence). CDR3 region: CASSFPGTGGKAFF. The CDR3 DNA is TGTGCCAGCAGCTTTCCCGGGACAGGGGGCAAAGCTTTCTTT.

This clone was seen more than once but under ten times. CDR3 in amino acids: CASRVGTINQPQHF. CDR3 in DNA: TGTGCCAGCAGAGTCGGGACAATAAATCAGCCCCAGCATTTT. The chain joins TRBV28 to TRBJ1-5, with a tentative D call TRBD1 (6 bases). In germline, CDR1 is MDHEN, CDR2 SYDVKM. CDR3 length: 14 amino acids. The V gene lost 6 bases and the J gene lost 4 bases, with 13 bases spanning the gap.

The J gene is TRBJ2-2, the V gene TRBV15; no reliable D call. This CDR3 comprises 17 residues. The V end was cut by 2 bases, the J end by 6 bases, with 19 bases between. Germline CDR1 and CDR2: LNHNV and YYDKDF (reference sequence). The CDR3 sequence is CATSRQIYSSGAGELFF. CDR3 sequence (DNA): TGTGCCACCAGCAGACAGATTTATTCTTCGGGCGCCGGGGAGCTGTTTTTT.

In DNA, the CDR3 is TGTGCCAGCAGCCCCCCAGTCAGGGACTACGAGCAGTACTTC. Its translation is CASSPPVRDYEQYF. The genes are TRBV9 and TRBJ2-7; a possible D gene is TRBD1 (5 bases). V lost 4 bases to trimming and J lost 3 bases, with 14 bases between them. The CDR3 length is 14 residues. Germline V gives CDR1 SGDLS, CDR2 YYNGEE. Supplemented by reference TRBV9 and TRBJ2-7, the full variable domain reads DSGVTQTPKHLITATGQRVTLRCSPRSGDLSVYWYQQSLDQGLQFLIQYYNGEERAKGNILERFSAQQFPDLHSELNLSSLELGDSALYFCASSPPVRDYEQYFGPGTRLTVT.

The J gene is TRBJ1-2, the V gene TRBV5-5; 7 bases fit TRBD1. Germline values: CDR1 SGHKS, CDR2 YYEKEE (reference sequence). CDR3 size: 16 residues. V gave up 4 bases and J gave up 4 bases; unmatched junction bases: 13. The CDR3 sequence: CASSALGDSHPYGYTF. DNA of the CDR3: TGTGCCAGCAGCGCCTTAGGGGACAGTCATCCCTATGGCTACACCTTC.

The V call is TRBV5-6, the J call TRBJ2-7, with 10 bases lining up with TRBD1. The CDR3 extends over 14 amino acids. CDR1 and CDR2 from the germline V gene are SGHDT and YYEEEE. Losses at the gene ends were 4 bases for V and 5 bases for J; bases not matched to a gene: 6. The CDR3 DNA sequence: TGTGCCAGCAGCCCCGGGACAGGGGTCAACGAGCAGTACTTC. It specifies CASSPGTGVNEQYF.

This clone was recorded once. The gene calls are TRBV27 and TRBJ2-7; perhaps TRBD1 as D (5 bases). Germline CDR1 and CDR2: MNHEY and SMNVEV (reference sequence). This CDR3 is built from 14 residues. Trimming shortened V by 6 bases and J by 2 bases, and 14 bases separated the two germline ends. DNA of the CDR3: TGTGCCAGCAGGACAGTCTTATTCCCCTACGAGCAGTACTTC. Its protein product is CASRTVLFPYEQYF.

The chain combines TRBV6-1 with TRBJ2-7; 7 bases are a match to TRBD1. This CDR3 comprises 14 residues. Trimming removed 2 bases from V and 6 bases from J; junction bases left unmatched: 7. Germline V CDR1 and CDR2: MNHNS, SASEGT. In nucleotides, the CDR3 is TGTGCCAGCAGTGAATGGCAAGGGGGCGTCGAGCAGTACTTC. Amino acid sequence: CASSEWQGGVEQYF.

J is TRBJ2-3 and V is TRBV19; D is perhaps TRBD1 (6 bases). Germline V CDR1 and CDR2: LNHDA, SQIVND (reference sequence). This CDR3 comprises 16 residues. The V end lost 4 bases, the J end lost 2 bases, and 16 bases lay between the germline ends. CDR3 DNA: TGTGCCAGTAGTAGCCCGGGACACCTTATCACAGATACGCAGTATTTT. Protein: CASSSPGHLITDTQYF.

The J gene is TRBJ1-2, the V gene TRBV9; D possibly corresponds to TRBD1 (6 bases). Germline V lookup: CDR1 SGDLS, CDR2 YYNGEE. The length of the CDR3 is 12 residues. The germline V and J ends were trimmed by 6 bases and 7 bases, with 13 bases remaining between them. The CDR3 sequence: CASTRGGSGYTF. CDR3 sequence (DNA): TGTGCCAGCACCCGAGGGGGGTCTGGCTACACCTTC.

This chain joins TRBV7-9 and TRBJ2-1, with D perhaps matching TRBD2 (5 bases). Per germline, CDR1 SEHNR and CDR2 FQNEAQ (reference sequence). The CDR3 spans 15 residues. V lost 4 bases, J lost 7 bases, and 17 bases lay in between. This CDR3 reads CASSSARGGSNEQFF. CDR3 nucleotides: TGTGCCAGCAGCTCAGCACGGGGTGGGAGTAATGAGCAGTTCTTC.

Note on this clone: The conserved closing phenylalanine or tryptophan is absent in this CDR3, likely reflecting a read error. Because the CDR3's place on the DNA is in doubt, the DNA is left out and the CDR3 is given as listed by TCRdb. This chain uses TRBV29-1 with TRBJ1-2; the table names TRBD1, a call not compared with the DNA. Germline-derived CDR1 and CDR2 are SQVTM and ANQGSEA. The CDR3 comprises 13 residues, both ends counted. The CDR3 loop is CSVEDSLGQLRLT.

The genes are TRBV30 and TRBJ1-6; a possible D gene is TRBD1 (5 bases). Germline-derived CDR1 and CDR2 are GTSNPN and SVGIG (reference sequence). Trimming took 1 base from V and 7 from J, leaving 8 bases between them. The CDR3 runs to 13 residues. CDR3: CAWSGGTNSPLHF. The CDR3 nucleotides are TGTGCCTGGAGTGGAGGGACGAATTCACCCCTCCACTTT.

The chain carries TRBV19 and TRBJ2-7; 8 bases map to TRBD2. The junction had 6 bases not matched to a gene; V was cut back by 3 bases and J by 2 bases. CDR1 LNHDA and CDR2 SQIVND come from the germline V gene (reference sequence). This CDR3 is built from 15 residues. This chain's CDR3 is CASSIRGGPPYEQYF. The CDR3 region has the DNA TGTGCCAGTAGTATCCGCGGGGGGCCCCCCTACGAGCAGTACTTC.

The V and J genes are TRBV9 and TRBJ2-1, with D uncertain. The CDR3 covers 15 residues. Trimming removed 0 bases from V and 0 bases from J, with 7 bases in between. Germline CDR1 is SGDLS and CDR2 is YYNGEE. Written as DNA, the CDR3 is TGTGCCAGCAGCGTAGGTAAGGACTCCTACAATGAGCAGTTCTTC. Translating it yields CASSVGKDSYNEQFF.

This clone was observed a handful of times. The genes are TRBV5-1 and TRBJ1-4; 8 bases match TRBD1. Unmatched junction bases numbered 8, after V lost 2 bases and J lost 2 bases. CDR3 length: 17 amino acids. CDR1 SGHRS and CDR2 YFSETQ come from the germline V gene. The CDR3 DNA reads TGCGCCAGCAGCTTCGACAGGGGCGCGAGGACTAATGAAAAACTGTTTTTT. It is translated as CASSFDRGARTNEKLFF.

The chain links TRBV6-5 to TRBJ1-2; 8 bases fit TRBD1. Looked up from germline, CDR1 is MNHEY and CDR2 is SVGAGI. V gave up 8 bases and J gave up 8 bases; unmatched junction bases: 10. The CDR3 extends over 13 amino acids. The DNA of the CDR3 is TGTGCCAGCGGGTTACACAGGGGGAGCGGCTACACCTTC. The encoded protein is CASGLHRGSGYTF.

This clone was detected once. CDR3 sequence (DNA): TGTGCCAGCAGCGTAGTGGGTGGGGAGGGAGATACGCAGTATTTT. It translates to CASSVVGGEGDTQYF. This rearrangement joins TRBV9 to TRBJ2-3, with 7 bases fitting TRBD2. The CDR3 consists of 15 residues. In germline, CDR1 is SGDLS, CDR2 YYNGEE. J lost 5 bases, V lost 0 bases, and 6 bases had no gene match.

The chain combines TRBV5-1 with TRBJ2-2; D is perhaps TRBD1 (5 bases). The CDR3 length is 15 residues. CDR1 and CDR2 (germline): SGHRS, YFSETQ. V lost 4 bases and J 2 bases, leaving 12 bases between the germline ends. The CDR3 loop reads CASSPDTTNTGELFF. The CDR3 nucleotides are TGCGCCAGCAGCCCGGACACCACTAACACCGGGGAGCTGTTTTTT.

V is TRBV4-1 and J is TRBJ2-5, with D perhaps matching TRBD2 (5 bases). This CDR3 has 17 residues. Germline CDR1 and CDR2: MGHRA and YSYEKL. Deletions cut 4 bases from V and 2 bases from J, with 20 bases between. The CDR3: CASSRDFLGEHQETQYF. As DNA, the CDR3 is TGCGCCAGCAGCCGAGATTTCCTGGGAGAACATCAAGAGACCCAGTACTTC.

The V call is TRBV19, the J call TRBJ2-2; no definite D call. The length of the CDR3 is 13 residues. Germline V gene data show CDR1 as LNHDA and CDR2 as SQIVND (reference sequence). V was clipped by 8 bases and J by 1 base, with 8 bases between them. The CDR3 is CASGLVNTGELFF. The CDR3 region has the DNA TGTGCCAGTGGGCTAGTGAACACCGGGGAGCTGTTTTTT.

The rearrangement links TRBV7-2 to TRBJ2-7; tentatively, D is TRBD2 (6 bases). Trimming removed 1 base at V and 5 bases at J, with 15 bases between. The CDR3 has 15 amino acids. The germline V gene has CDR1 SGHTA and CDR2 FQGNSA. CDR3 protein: CASSLEPGDHHEQYF. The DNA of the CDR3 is TGTGCCAGCAGCTTAGAACCGGGGGATCACCACGAGCAGTACTTC.